Here is one T cell receptor beta chain with its context. Its antigen is currently unknown. This specimen comes from a study of cytomegalovirus exposure and HLA in healthy donors. This CDR3 is 17 amino acids long. Looked up from germline, CDR1 is LGHNA and CDR2 is YSLEER. Deletions cut 0 bases from V and 1 base from J, with 15 bases between. Primers for the PCR totalled 60 Vbeta and 13 Jbeta. The repertoire was sequenced with immunoSEQ multiplex PCR; TCRdb's copy has only in-frame clones and lacks some. This table holds some 140,000 clones, over 70% found once. Overall study findings and caveats: By a later analysis, the bulk of CMV-associated TCR beta chains appeared HLA-restricted. Reports credit the classifier with highly specific, highly sensitive diagnosis of cytomegalovirus status. Presence/absence comparisons presumed near-even sequencing depth among donors.

Material: PBMCs. The chain couples TRBV4-3 to TRBJ1-1; D not certain. The TCR was taken from a man younger than 30 in good health and CMV-seronegative. This chain's CDR3 is CASSQDGHRSGNTEAFF. Here the CDR3 DNA reads TGCGCCAGCAGCCAAGATGGCCACCGTTCGGGGAACACTGAAGCTTTCTTT.